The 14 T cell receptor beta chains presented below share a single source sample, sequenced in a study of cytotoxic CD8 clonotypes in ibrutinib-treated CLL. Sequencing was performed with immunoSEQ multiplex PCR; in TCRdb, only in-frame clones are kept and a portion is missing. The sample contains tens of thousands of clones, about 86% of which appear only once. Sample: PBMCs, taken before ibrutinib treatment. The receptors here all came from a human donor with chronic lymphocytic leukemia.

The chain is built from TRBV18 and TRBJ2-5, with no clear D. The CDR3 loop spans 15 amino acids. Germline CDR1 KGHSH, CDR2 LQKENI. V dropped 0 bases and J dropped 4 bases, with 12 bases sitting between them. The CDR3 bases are TGTGCCAGCTCACCACCTTCCCGGAGTGGAGAGACCCAGTACTTC. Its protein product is CASSPPSRSGETQYF.

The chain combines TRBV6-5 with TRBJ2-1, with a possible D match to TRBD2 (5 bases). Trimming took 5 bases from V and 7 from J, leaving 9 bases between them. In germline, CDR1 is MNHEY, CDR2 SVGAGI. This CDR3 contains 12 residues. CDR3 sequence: CASSRSGNEQFF. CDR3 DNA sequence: TGTGCCAGCAGTAGGTCGGGGAATGAGCAGTTCTTC.

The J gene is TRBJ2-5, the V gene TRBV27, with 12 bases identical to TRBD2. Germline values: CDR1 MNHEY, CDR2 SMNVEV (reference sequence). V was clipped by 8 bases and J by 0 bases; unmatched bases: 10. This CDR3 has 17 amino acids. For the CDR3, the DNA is TGTGCCAGCCGGGATCTAGCGGGAGGGGTGTACCAAGAGACCCAGTACTTC. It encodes CASRDLAGGVYQETQYF.

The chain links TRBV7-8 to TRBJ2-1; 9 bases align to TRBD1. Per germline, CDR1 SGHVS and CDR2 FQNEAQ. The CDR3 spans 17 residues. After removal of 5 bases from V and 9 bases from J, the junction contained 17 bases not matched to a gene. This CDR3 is CASSIHRDRALYGEQFF. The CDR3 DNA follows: TGTGCCAGCAGCATCCACCGGGACAGGGCCTTATACGGTGAGCAGTTCTTC.

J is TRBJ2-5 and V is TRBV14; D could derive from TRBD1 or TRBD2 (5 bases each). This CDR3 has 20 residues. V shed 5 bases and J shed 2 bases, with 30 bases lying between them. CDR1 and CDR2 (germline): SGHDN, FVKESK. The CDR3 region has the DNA TGTGCCAGCAGCTCCTCCCTCCGGGGCCTGCATTGGTCCCTACAAGAGACCCAGTACTTC. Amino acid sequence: CASSSSLRGLHWSLQETQYF.

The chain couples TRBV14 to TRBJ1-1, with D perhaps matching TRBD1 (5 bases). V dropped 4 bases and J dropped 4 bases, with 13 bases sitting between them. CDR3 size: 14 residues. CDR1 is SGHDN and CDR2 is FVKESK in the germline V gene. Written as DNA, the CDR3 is TGTGCCAGCAGCCCCACCAGGGTGTCCACTGAAGCTTTCTTT. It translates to CASSPTRVSTEAFF.

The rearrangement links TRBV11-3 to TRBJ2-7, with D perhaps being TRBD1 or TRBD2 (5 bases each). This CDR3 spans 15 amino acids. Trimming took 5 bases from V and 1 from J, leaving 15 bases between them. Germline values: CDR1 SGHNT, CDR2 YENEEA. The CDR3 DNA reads TGTGCCAGCAGCCCTTCGGGACGCGGTTCCTACGAGCAGTACTTC. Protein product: CASSPSGRGSYEQYF.

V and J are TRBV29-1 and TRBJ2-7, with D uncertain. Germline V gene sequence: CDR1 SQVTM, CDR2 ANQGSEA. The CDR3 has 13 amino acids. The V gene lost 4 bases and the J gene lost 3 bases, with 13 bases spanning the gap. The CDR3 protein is CSVGEAVHYEQYF. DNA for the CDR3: TGCAGCGTTGGCGAGGCGGTCCACTACGAGCAGTACTTC.

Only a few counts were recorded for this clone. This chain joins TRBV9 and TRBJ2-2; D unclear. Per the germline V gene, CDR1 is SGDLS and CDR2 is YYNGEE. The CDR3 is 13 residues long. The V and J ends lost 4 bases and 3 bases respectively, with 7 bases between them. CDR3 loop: CASSPKHTGELFF. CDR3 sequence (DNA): TGTGCCAGCAGCCCCAAGCACACCGGGGAGCTGTTTTTT.

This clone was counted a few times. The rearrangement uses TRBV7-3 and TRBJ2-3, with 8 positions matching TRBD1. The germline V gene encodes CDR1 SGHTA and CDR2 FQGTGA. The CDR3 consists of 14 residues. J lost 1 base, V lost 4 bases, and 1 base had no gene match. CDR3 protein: CASSSDRGTDTQYF. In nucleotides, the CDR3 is TGTGCCAGCAGCTCGGACAGGGGCACAGATACGCAGTATTTT.

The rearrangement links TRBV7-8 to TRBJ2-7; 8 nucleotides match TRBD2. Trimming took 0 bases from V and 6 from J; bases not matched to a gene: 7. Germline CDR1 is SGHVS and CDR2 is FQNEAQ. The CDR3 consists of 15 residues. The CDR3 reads CASSLAPAGVSEQYF. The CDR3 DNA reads TGTGCCAGCAGCTTAGCACCAGCGGGAGTTTCCGAGCAGTACTTC. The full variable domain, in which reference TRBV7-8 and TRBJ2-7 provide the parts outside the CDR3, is GAGVSQSPRYKVAKRGQDVALRCDPISGHVSLFWYQQALGQGPEFLTYFQNEAQLDKSGLPSDRFFAERPEGSVSTLKIQRTQQEDSAVYLCASSLAPAGVSEQYFGPGTRLTVT.

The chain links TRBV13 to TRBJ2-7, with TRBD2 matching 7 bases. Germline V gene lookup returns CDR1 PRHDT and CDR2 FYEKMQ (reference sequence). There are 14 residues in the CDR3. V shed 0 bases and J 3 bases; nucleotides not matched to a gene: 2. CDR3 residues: CASSLGGTNYEQYF. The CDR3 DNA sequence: TGTGCCAGCAGCTTAGGCGGGACTAACTACGAGCAGTACTTC.

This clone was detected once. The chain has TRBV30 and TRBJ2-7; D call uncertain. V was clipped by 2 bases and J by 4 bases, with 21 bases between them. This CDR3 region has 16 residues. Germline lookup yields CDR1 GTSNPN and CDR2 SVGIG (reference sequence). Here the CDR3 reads CAWSYVELPIDYEQYF. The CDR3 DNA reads TGTGCCTGGAGTTATGTGGAACTACCGATTGATTACGAGCAGTACTTC.

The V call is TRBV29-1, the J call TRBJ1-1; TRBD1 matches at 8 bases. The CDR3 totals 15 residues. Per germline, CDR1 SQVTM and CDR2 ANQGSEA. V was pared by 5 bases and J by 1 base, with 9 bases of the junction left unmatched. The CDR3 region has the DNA TGCAGCGTTTCTCGACAGGGGAGGGGGAACACTGAAGCTTTCTTT. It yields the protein CSVSRQGRGNTEAFF.